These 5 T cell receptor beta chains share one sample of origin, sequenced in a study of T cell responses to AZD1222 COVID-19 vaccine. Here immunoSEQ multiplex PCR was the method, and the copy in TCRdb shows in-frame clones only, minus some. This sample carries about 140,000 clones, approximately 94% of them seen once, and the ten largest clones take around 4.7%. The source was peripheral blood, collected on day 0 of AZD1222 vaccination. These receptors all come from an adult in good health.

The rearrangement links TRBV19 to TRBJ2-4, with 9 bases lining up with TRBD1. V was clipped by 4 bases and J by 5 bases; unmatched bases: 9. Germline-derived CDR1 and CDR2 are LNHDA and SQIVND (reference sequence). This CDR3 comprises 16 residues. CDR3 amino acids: CASSTQGQGGENIQYF. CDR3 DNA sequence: TGTGCCAGTAGTACCCAGGGACAGGGTGGGGAAAACATTCAGTACTTC.

The CDR3 DNA reads as TGTGCCAGCAGCCAACCGAGCGGGGTGGGATCGGGGGTGCAGTTCTTC. It specifies CASSQPSGVGSGVQFF. This rearrangement joins TRBV3-1 (or the pseudogene TRBV3-2) to TRBJ2-1, with 7 bases lining up with TRBD2. V lost 2 bases, J lost 12 bases, and 16 bases stayed unmatched. The length of the CDR3 is 16 residues. Germline CDR1 LGHDT, CDR2 YNNKEL (reference sequence).

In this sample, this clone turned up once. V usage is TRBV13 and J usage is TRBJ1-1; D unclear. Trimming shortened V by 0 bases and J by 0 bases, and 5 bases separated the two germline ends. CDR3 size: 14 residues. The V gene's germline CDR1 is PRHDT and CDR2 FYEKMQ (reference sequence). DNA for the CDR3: TGTGCCAGCAGCTTAGGCCCAGTGAACACTGAAGCTTTCTTT. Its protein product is CASSLGPVNTEAFF.

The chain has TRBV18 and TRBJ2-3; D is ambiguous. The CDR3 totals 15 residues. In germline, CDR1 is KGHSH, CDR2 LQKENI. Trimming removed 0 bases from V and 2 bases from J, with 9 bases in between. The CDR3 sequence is CASSPPGPPTDTQYF. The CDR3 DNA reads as TGTGCCAGCTCACCACCGGGTCCTCCCACAGATACGCAGTATTTT.

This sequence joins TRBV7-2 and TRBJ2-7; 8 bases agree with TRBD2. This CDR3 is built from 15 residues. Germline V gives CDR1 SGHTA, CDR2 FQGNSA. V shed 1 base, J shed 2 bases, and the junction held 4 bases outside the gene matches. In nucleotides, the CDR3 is TGTGCCAGCAGCTTAGGGGCGGGGGGTACCTACGAGCAGTACTTC. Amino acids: CASSLGAGGTYEQYF.